Below, 8 T cell receptor beta chains from the same sample are listed, as sequenced in a study of graft-versus-host responses after intestinal transplantation. Produced via immunoSEQ multiplex PCR; TCRdb's table is partial and in-frame only. The sample lists about 19,000 clones, approximately 39% occurring once. The sequencing here drew on alloreactive CD4+ T cells from a mixed lymphocyte reaction culture, taken before transplantation. Subset given: CFSE-low proliferating T cells sorted from roughly 6-day pre-transplant mixed lymphocyte reaction (GvH or HvG direction). The source of these receptors is a human patient who was an organ donor for intestinal transplantation.

V and J are TRBV19 and TRBJ2-3, with 8 positions matching TRBD2. The CDR3 totals 18 residues. After removal of 5 bases from V and 0 bases from J, the junction contained 13 bases not matched to a gene. The V gene's germline CDR1 is LNHDA and CDR2 SQIVND (reference sequence). This CDR3 reads CASSPKRGGLRSTDTQYF. CDR3 in DNA: TGTGCCAGTAGTCCCAAACGGGGGGGACTTCGGAGCACAGATACGCAGTATTTT. Supplemented by reference TRBV19 and TRBJ2-3, the full variable domain reads DGGITQSPKYLFRKEGQNVTLSCEQNLNHDAMYWYRQDPGQGLRLIYYSQIVNDFQKGDIAEGYSVSREKKESFPLTVTSAQKNPTAFYLCASSPKRGGLRSTDTQYFGPGTRLTVL.

This clone is categorized as medium-sized. V is TRBV6-1 and J is TRBJ2-7; D is uncertain. The germline V gene has CDR1 MNHNS and CDR2 SASEGT. This CDR3 region has 12 residues. V was cut by 3 bases and J by 3 bases, with 6 bases left in between. The CDR3 region is CASSETYYEQYF. The DNA of the CDR3 is TGTGCCAGCAGTGAGACATACTACGAGCAGTACTTC.

V is TRBV9 and J is TRBJ2-3, with a weak D call TRBD2 (6 bases). This CDR3 region has 17 residues. Germline V CDR1 and CDR2: SGDLS, YYNGEE. Trimming took off 0 bases at V and 2 bases at J, with 16 bases between the two ends. The CDR3: CASSVAPFAGTTDTQYF. The CDR3 coding sequence is TGTGCCAGCAGCGTAGCACCTTTCGCGGGGACCACAGATACGCAGTATTTT.

The CDR3 coding sequence is TGCAGCGTTTCTTCCCAGGGCATTGAAAAACTGTTTTTT. This sequence encodes CSVSSQGIEKLFF. This chain joins TRBV29-1 and TRBJ1-4; D perhaps matches TRBD1 (5 bases). This CDR3 comprises 13 residues. V was shortened by 5 bases and J by 7 bases, with 14 bases between the two germline ends. Germline CDR1 is SQVTM and CDR2 is ANQGSEA.

This clone has a handful of counts. The chain joins TRBV7-2 to TRBJ2-3, with no clear D. Trimming took off 2 bases at V and 2 bases at J, with 11 bases between the two ends. Germline values: CDR1 SGHTA, CDR2 FQGNSA. The CDR3 is 15 residues long. The CDR3 DNA reads as TGTGCCAGCAGCTTAATGGTGGCCTACACAGATACGCAGTATTTT. Translating gives CASSLMVAYTDTQYF.

V and J are TRBV5-1 and TRBJ2-5; D not certain. This CDR3 contains 12 residues. V lost 5 bases to trimming and J lost 3 bases, with 8 bases between them. CDR1 and CDR2 from the germline V gene are SGHRS and YFSETQ. The CDR3 sequence is CASSLPEETQYF. The DNA of the CDR3 is TGCGCCAGCAGTCTTCCGGAAGAGACCCAGTACTTC.

This clone was counted between two and nine times. V gene TRBV6-5 combines with J gene TRBJ1-2, with TRBD1 matching 8 bases. Germline CDR1 reads MNHEY; CDR2 reads SVGAGI. The CDR3 loop spans 15 amino acids. The V and J ends lost 6 bases and 7 bases, in that order; junction bases with no gene match: 13. The CDR3 DNA reads TGTGCCAGCAGCTATAATAAGGACAGGGCTCGTGGCTACACCTTC. Protein sequence: CASSYNKDRARGYTF.

This chain connects TRBV7-2 to TRBJ1-2; 7 bases agree with TRBD1. Germline trimming cut 4 bases from V and 7 bases from J; bases unmatched to any gene: 6. CDR3 length: 13 residues. Per germline, CDR1 SGHTA and CDR2 FQGNSA. The CDR3 loop reads CASSSRQGFGYTF. The CDR3 nucleotides are TGTGCCAGCAGCTCCCGACAGGGTTTTGGCTACACCTTC.